Listed here are 22 T cell receptor beta chains from one sample, sequenced in a study of cytomegalovirus exposure and HLA in healthy donors. PCR was performed using 60 Vbeta and 13 Jbeta primers. Sequencing used immunoSEQ multiplex PCR; TCRdb keeps in-frame clones, though not all of them. The profile shows 170,000 or so clones, 77% of them singletons. Sequencing was carried out using PBMCs. All receptors come from a woman younger than 45 in good health and CMV-seronegative.

This clone has only a few counts. The rearrangement links TRBV9 to TRBJ2-1, with 8 bases identical to TRBD2. V lost 3 bases to trimming and J lost 0 bases; unmatched junction nucleotides: 2. CDR3 length: 15 residues. The germline CDR1 and CDR2 sequences are SGDLS and YYNGEE. The CDR3 DNA reads as TGTGCCAGCAGCGGCGGACTAGCCTCCTACAATGAGCAGTTCTTC. It translates to CASSGGLASYNEQFF.

This sequence joins TRBV6-5 and TRBJ1-5, with a weak D call TRBD1 (5 bases). Between the trimmed V and J ends, which lost 5 bases and 4 bases, there was a span of 15 bases. CDR3 length equals 15 residues. CDR1 and CDR2 from the germline V gene are MNHEY and SVGAGI. The CDR3 reads CASSVLGSGNQPQHF. In nucleotides, the CDR3 is TGTGCCAGCAGTGTATTGGGATCAGGGAATCAGCCCCAGCATTTT.

This chain uses TRBV7-9 with TRBJ1-1; D is ambiguous. Trimming stripped 7 bases from V and 1 base from J, with 13 bases between. CDR1 and CDR2 from the germline V gene are SEHNR and FQNEAQ (reference sequence). This CDR3 has 14 amino acids. The chain's CDR3 is CASTPPPGNTEAFF. CDR3 nucleotide sequence: TGTGCCAGCACCCCACCGCCCGGGAACACTGAAGCTTTCTTT.

The rearrangement joins TRBV5-1 to TRBJ1-1, with D possibly being TRBD1 (5 bases). The length of the CDR3 is 14 residues. Looked up from germline, CDR1 is SGHRS and CDR2 is YFSETQ. Trimming took off 2 bases at V and 5 bases at J, with 13 bases between the two ends. CDR3 coding DNA: TGCGCCAGCAGCTTACGCACGGGGGAGACTGAAGCTTTCTTT. This encodes CASSLRTGETEAFF.

This clone was recorded once. This rearrangement joins TRBV2 to TRBJ1-3, with D perhaps TRBD1 (5 bases). There are 15 residues in the CDR3. Germline CDR1 reads SNHLY; CDR2 reads FYNNEI. The V gene lost 1 base and the J gene lost 2 bases, with 9 bases spanning the gap. CDR3 sequence (DNA): TGTGCCAGCAGTGAAGTACAGGTTACTGGAAACACCATATATTTT. Translated, it gives CASSEVQVTGNTIYF.

V is TRBV10-3 and J is TRBJ1-1; 7 bases match TRBD1. The germline gives CDR1 ENHRY, CDR2 SYGVKD. The length of the CDR3 is 14 residues. Trimming took 6 bases from V and 0 from J; bases not matched to a gene: 4. CDR3 DNA sequence: TGTGCCATCAGGGGGACAGCCGTGAACACTGAAGCTTTCTTT. It is translated as CAIRGTAVNTEAFF.

This clone was seen a single time. This sequence joins TRBV5-6 and TRBJ2-5; 7 bases align to TRBD1. CDR1 is SGHDT, CDR2 YYEEEE, per germline. The CDR3 is made up of 15 amino acids. V shed 4 bases and J 3 bases; nucleotides not matched to a gene: 9. Written as DNA, the CDR3 is TGTGCCAGCAGCCAAACCAGACAGGGAGAAGAGACCCAGTACTTC. Protein product: CASSQTRQGEETQYF.

This clone showed up just a few times. The chain couples TRBV5-4 to TRBJ1-4, with 7 positions matching TRBD1. V shed 0 bases, J shed 8 bases, and the junction held 7 bases outside the gene matches. This CDR3 spans 15 amino acids. Germline V gene data show CDR1 as SGHNT and CDR2 as YYREEE (reference sequence). The chain's CDR3 is CASSLGQGGGEKLFF. As DNA, the CDR3 is TGTGCCAGCAGCTTGGGACAGGGAGGAGGAGAAAAACTGTTTTTT.

This clone has a handful of counts. The chain uses TRBV14 and TRBJ1-2; 7 nucleotides agree with TRBD1. Germline V lookup: CDR1 SGHDN, CDR2 FVKESK. This CDR3 comprises 17 residues. Trimming took 9 bases from V and 3 from J; bases not matched to a gene: 19. CDR3 region: CASGLYTGRGNDYGYTF. The CDR3 bases are TGTGCCAGTGGATTATATACTGGCAGGGGGAATGACTATGGCTACACCTTC.

The chain couples TRBV5-1 to TRBJ2-7, with a weak D call TRBD1 (6 bases). The CDR3 spans 13 residues. V lost 4 bases and J 0 bases, leaving 8 bases between the germline ends. Germline V gene sequence: CDR1 SGHRS, CDR2 YFSETQ. This CDR3 reads CASSGDNSYEQYF. The DNA for the CDR3 is TGCGCCAGCAGCGGGGACAACTCCTACGAGCAGTACTTC.

The chain uses TRBV30 and TRBJ1-2, with 9 nucleotides matching TRBD1. This CDR3 is 16 amino acids long. The junction had 9 bases not matched to a gene; V was cut back by 2 bases and J by 2 bases. Germline CDR1 and CDR2: GTSNPN and SVGIG (reference sequence). The CDR3 protein is CAWSNFGQGKNYGYTF. The CDR3 region has the DNA TGTGCCTGGAGTAACTTCGGACAGGGGAAAAACTATGGCTACACCTTC.

The chain couples TRBV12-1 to TRBJ2-7; TRBD2, as called in the table, went unchecked against the DNA. TRBV12-1 is reported as a pseudogene. The CDR3 runs to 16 residues. CDR3 sequence reads: CASSLKPAGLSYEQYF. The CDR3 DNA is TGTGCCAGCAGCCTGAAACCAGCGGGGCTAAGCTACGAGCAGTACTTC.

The V gene is TRBV21-1, the J gene TRBJ1-1. TRBV21-1 is a recognized pseudogene. The CDR3 consists of 17 residues. The DNA of the CDR3 is TGTGCCAGCAGCAAAAACGAAGGACTCACCATGAACACTGAAGCTTTCTTT. Translating it yields CASSKNEGLTMNTEAFF.

J is TRBJ1-5 and V is TRBV4-1; D possibly corresponds to TRBD1 (6 bases). The CDR3 runs 17 residues. V lost 0 bases, J lost 5 bases, and 17 bases lay in between. The germline V gene has CDR1 MGHRA and CDR2 YSYEKL. CDR3 loop: CASSQESQTGGDQPQHF. The CDR3 DNA reads TGCGCCAGCAGCCAAGAGTCCCAGACAGGTGGCGATCAGCCCCAGCATTTT.

The chain joins TRBV5-1 to TRBJ2-1, with D possibly being TRBD1 (5 bases). Germline assignment: CDR1 SGHRS and CDR2 YFSETQ. V was cut by 4 bases and J by 3 bases, with 26 bases left in between. This CDR3 has 19 residues. This chain's CDR3 is CASSRVDLGRGHIYNEQFF. The CDR3 nucleotides read TGCGCCAGCAGCCGAGTCGACCTGGGTAGGGGCCACATCTACAATGAGCAGTTCTTC.

The chain recombines TRBV6-6 with TRBJ2-7; 9 nucleotides match TRBD1. The V gene end was trimmed by 5 bases and the J gene end by 6 bases; junction bases not matched to a gene: 8. The CDR3 is made up of 14 amino acids. In germline, CDR1 is MNHNY, CDR2 SVGAGI (reference sequence). CDR3 bases: TGTGCCAGCAGTGCCTCGACAGGGGGTCGCGAGCAGTACTTC. It encodes CASSASTGGREQYF.

The genes are TRBV28 and TRBJ2-1; D gene ambiguous. Trimming pared 2 bases from V and 5 bases from J, leaving 4 bases between. Germline V gene sequence: CDR1 MDHEN, CDR2 SYDVKM. The CDR3 has 12 residues. The CDR3 protein is CASSLTDNEQFF. The CDR3 DNA is TGTGCCAGCAGTTTAACAGACAATGAGCAGTTCTTC.

In its sample, this clone was seen once. This chain connects TRBV5-4 to TRBJ2-1; possible D gene TRBD1, 6 bases. Germline loops: CDR1 SGHNT, CDR2 YYREEE (reference sequence). V lost 4 bases to trimming and J lost 2 bases, with 13 bases between them. This CDR3 has 15 amino acids. This CDR3 reads CASSPGQLTYNEQFF. CDR3 in DNA: TGTGCCAGCAGCCCTGGACAGCTAACCTACAATGAGCAGTTCTTC.

The chain recombines TRBV6-1 with TRBJ2-7; 9 bases agree with TRBD2. CDR1 MNHNS and CDR2 SASEGT come from the germline V gene. Germline trimming cut 8 bases from V and 0 bases from J; bases unmatched to any gene: 5. The CDR3 spans 14 residues. The CDR3 DNA is TGTGCCAGCCTTAGCGGGAGTAACTCCTACGAGCAGTACTTC. The encoded protein is CASLSGSNSYEQYF.

V is TRBV5-1 and J is TRBJ2-1, with 8 bases identical to TRBD1. The CDR3 is made up of 16 amino acids. V was clipped by 5 bases and J by 3 bases; unmatched bases: 10. Per germline, CDR1 SGHRS and CDR2 YFSETQ. This chain's CDR3 is CASRLNLDRGYNEQFF. CDR3 nucleotides: TGCGCCAGCAGGCTGAACCTAGACAGGGGCTACAATGAGCAGTTCTTC. The variable domain in full, with the rest retrieved from reference TRBV5-1 and TRBJ2-1, is KAGVTQTPRYLIKTRGQQVTLSCSPISGHRSVSWYQQTPGQGLQFLFEYFSETQRNKGNFPGRFSGRQFSNSRSEMNVSTLELGDSALYLCASRLNLDRGYNEQFFGPGTRLTVL.

This chain connects TRBV6-5 to TRBJ1-6, with D unclear. V was pared by 3 bases and J by 4 bases, with 13 bases between. Per germline, CDR1 MNHEY and CDR2 SVGAGI. The CDR3 has 16 residues. CDR3 protein: CASSYSTGIYNSPLHF. DNA for the CDR3: TGTGCCAGCAGTTATTCAACCGGGATTTATAATTCACCCCTCCACTTT.

The rearrangement joins TRBV23-1 to TRBJ1-1, with 8 bases matching TRBD1. TRBV23-1 is an ORF; its function is uncertain. V shed 0 bases and J 0 bases; nucleotides not matched to a gene: 0. CDR3 size: 15 residues. The CDR3 loop is CASSQSTGVNTEAFF. CDR3 sequence (DNA): TGCGCCAGCAGTCAATCGACAGGGGTGAACACTGAAGCTTTCTTT.